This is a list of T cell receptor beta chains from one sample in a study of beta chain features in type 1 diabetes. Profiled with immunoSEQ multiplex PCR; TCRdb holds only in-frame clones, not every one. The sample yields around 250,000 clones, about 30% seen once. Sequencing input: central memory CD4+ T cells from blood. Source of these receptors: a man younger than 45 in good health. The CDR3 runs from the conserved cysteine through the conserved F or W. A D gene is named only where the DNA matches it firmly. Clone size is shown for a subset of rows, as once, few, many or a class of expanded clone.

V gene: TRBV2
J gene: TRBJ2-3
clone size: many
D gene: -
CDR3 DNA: TGTGCCAGCCTTGCGGGCACAGATACGCAGTATTTT
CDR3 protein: CASLAGTDTQYF

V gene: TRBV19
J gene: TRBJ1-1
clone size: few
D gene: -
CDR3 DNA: TGTGCCAGTAGTTGGGGACAAGCGAGGACTGAAGCTTTCTTT
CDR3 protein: CASSWGQARTEAFF

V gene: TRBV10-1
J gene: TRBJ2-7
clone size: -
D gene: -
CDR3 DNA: TGCGCCAGCAGTCCCAGGGCTTCTAGGGGGGACGAGCAGTACTTC
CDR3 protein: CASSPRASRGDEQYF

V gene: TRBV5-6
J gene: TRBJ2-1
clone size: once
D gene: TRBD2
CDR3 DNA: TGTGCCAGCAGCTCCTCCGGGACTATCAATGTTGAGCAGTTCTTC
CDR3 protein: CASSSSGTINVEQFF

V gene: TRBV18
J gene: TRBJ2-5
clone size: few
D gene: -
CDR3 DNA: TGTGCCAGCTCACCACCCTTACCCCAAGAGACCCAGTACTTC
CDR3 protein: CASSPPLPQETQYF

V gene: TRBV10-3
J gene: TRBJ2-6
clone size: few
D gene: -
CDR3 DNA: TGTGCCATCAGTGAAAGGCAGGACTTATCCCCCGTCCTGACTTTC
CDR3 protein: CAISERQDLSPVLTF

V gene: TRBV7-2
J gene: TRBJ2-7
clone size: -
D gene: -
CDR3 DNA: TGTGCCAGCAGCTCCGGACAGCCCTACGAGCAGTACTTC
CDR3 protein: CASSSGQPYEQYF

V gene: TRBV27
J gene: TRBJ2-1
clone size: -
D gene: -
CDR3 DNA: TGTGCCAGCAGTTTAGAAGTATATCCCTACAATGAGCAGTTCTTC
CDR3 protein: CASSLEVYPYNEQFF

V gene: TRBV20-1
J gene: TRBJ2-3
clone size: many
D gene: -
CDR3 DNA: TGCAGTGCCGAGGCAGATACGCAGTATTTT
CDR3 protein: CSAEADTQYF

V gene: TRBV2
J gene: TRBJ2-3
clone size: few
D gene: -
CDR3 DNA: TGTGCCAGCAGTGAGGGGGGACTCAACACAGATACGCAGTATTTT
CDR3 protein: CASSEGGLNTDTQYF

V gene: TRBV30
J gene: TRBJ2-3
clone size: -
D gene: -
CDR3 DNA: TGTGCCTGGACACGCGCTAGCACAGATACGCAGTATTTT
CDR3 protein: CAWTRASTDTQYF

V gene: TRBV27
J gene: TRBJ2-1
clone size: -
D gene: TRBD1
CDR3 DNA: TGTGCCAGCAGTCAGCCGACAGGGGCTTCCTACAATGAGCAGTTCTTC
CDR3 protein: CASSQPTGASYNEQFF

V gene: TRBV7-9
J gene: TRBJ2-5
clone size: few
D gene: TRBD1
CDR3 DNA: TGTGCCAGCAGCCGGGACAGGGAAGGCGAGACCCAGTACTTC
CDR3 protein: CASSRDREGETQYF

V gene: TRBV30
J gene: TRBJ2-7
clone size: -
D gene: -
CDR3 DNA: TGTGCCTGGAGCCCAGGAAAGTACGAGCAGTACTTC
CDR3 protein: CAWSPGKYEQYF

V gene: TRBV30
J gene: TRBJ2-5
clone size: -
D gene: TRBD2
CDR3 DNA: TGTGCCTGGAGCACCCTAGCGGGAGAAGAGACCCAGTACTTC
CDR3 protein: CAWSTLAGEETQYF

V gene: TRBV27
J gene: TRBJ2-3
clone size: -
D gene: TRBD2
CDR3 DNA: TGTGCCAGCAGTCGGACCTGGCGGGAGGTAACAGATACGCAGTATTTT
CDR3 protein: CASSRTWREVTDTQYF

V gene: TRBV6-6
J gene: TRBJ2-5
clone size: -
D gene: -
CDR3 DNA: TGTGCCAGCAGTACAGGGGGGGTACAAGAGACCCAGTACTTC
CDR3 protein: CASSTGGVQETQYF

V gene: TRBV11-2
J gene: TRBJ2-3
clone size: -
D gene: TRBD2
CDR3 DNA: TGTGCCAGCAGCTCCATGGGACTAGCGGGAGGAAAAACAGATACGCAGTATTTT
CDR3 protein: CASSSMGLAGGKTDTQYF

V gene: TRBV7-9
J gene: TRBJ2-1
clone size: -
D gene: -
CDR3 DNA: TGTGCCAGCAGCCGAGGGGATGGTGTTGAGCAGTTCTTC
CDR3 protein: CASSRGDGVEQFF

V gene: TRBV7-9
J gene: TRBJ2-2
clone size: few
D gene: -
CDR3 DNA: TGTGCCAGCAGCTTATACGGCTCCCGGCAGGGGGGAAGCACCGGGGAGCTGTTTTTT
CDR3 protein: CASSLYGSRQGGSTGELFF

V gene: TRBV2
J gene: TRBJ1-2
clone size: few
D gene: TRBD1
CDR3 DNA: TGTGCCAGCAGTACGATGGCAGGGGGCCTCTATGGCTACACCTTC
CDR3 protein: CASSTMAGGLYGYTF

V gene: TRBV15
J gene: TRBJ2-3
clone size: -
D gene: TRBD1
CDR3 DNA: TGTGCCACCAGCAGCAGGGGGACAGATACGCAGTATTTT
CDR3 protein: CATSSRGTDTQYF

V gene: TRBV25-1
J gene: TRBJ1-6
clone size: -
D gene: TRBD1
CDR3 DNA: TGTGCCAGCAGTGAAGGAGGGGGCAGTTCACCCCTCCACTTT
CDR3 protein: CASSEGGGSSPLHF

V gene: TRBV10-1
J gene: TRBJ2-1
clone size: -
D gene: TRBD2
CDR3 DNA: TGCGCCAGCAGCCCCTTTAGCGGGAGACTGGACAATGAGCAGTTCTTC
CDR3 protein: CASSPFSGRLDNEQFF

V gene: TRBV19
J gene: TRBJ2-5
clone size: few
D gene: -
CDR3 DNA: TGTGCCAGTAGTATTAACAGGGTGGAGACCCAGTACTTC
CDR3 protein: CASSINRVETQYF

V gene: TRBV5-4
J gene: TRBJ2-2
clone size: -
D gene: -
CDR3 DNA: TGTGCCAGCAGCGGGGGCAGCCTTAGCACCGGGGAGCTGTTTTTT
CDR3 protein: CASSGGSLSTGELFF

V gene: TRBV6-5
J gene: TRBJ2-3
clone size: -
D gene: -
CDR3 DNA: TGTGCCAGCTCCCCAGACCCGGGGAGCACAGATACGCAGTATTTT
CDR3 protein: CASSPDPGSTDTQYF

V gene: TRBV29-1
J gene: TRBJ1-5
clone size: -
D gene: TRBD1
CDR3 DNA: TGCAGCGCCGGGACAGGAGTTAGCAATCAGCCCCAGCATTTT
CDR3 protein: CSAGTGVSNQPQHF

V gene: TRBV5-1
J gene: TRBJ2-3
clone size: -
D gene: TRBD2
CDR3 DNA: TGCGCCAGCAGCTTTGGACTAGCGGGAGGGCCGGGTAGGGCAGATACGCAGTATTTT
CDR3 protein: CASSFGLAGGPGRADTQYF

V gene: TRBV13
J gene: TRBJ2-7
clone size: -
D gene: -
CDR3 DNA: TGTGCCAGCAGCACCCGACAGGGGAGGGACGAGCAGTACTTC
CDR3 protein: CASSTRQGRDEQYF

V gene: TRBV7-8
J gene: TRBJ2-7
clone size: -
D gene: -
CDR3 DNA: TGTGCCAGCAGCCCTTGGGGTGGTCCCAGCTCCTACGAGCAGTACTTC
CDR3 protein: CASSPWGGPSSYEQYF

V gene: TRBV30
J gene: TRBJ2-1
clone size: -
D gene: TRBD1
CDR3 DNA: TGTGCCTGGAGTCCCGGGACAGGGTTTAATGAGCAGTTCTTC
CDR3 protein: CAWSPGTGFNEQFF

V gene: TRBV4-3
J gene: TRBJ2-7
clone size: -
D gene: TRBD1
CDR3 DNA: TGCGCCAGCAGCCAGGAACAGGGGTCAACCTCCTACGAGCAGTACTTC
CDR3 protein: CASSQEQGSTSYEQYF

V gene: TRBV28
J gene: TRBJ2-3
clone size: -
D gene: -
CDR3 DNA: TGTGCCAGCAGTTTAGTTGGGAGTAACACAGATACGCAGTATTTT
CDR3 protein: CASSLVGSNTDTQYF

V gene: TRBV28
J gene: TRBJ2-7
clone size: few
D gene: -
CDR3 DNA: TGTGCCAGCAGCCCGGACAGTGCGAAAGAGCAGTACTTC
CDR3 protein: CASSPDSAKEQYF

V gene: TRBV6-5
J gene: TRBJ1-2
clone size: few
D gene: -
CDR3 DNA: TGTGCCAGCAGTCCCGCCCCGGACGACTATGGCTACACCTTC
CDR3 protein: CASSPAPDDYGYTF

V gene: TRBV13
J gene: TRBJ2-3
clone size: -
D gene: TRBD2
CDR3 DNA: TGTGCCAGCAGCTTATCGGCGGGGGGTAGCACAGATACGCAGTATTTT
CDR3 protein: CASSLSAGGSTDTQYF

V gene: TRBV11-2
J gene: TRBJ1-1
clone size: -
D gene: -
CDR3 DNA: TGTGCCAGCAGCTTAGTAGGGGGTGGCACTGAAGCTTTCTTT
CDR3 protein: CASSLVGGGTEAFF

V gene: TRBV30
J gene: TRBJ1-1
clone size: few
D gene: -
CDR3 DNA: TGTGCCTGGAAAAATGAACAGGGCATGAACACTGAAGCTTTCTTT
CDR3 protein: CAWKNEQGMNTEAFF

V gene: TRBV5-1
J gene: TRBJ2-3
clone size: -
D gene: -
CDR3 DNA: TGCGCCAGCTTAGACGGGGCAGATACGCAGTATTTT
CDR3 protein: CASLDGADTQYF

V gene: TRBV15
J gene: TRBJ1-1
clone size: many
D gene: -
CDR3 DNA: TGTGCCACCAGCAGAGACTCGAACACTGAAGCTTTCTTT
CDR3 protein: CATSRDSNTEAFF

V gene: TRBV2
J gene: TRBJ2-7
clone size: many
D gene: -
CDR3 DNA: TGTGCCAGCCGCCGGACAGCCCTCCACGAGCAGTACTTC
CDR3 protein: CASRRTALHEQYF

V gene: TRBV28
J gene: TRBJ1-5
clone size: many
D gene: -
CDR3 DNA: TGTGCCAGCAGTTCCCTGGTGGGGCCCCAGCATTTT
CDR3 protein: CASSSLVGPQHF

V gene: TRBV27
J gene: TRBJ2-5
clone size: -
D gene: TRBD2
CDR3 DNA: TGTGCCAGCGGGCGACTAGCACCACAAGAGACCCAGTACTTC
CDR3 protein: CASGRLAPQETQYF

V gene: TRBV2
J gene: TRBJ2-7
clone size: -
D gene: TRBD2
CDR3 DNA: TGTGCCAGCAGTGAACTAGCGGGAGGTTACGAGCAGTACTTC
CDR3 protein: CASSELAGGYEQYF

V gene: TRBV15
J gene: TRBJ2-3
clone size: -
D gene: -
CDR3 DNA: TGTGCCACCAGCGTCGTACTGAGTACAGATACGCAGTATTTT
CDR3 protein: CATSVVLSTDTQYF

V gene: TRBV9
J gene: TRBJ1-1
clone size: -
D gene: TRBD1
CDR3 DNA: TGTGCCAGCAGCAGGGGGCTGATGAACACTGAAGCTTTCTTT
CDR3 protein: CASSRGLMNTEAFF

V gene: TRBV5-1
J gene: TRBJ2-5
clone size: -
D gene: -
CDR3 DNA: TGCGCCAGCAGCTTGGATGCTGGGGGTGGAGGGGAGACCCAGTACTTC
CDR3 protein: CASSLDAGGGGETQYF

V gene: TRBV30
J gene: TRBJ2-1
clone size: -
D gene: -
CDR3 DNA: TGTGCCTGGAGGGTGGGGGCGGGGAAGCAGTTCTTC
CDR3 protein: CAWRVGAGKQFF

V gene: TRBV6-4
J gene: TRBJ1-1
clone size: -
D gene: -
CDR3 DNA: TGTGCCAGCAGTGAAGGTTGGGGATTTGGTGAAGCTTTCTTT
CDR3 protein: CASSEGWGFGEAFF

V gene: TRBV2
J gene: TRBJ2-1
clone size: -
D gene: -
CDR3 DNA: TGTGCCAGCAGGGTTAGCGGCCCCTACAATGAGCAGTTCTTC
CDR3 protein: CASRVSGPYNEQFF

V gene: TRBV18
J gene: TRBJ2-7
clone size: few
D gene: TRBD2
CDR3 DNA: TGTGCCAGCTCACCAGTAGCGGGGGGCGTTAGCTCCTACGAGCAGTACTTC
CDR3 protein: CASSPVAGGVSSYEQYF

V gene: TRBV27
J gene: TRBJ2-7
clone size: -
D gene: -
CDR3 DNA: TGTGCCAGCAGTTTTTTGGGACGGAGCTCCTACGAGCAGTACTTC
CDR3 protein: CASSFLGRSSYEQYF

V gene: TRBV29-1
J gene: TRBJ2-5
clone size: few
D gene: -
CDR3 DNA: TGCAGCGGACAGGTCAGGGAGACCCAGTACTTC
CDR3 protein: CSGQVRETQYF

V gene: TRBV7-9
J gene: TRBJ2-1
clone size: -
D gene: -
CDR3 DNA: TGTGCCAGCAGTAGGGGGGACTCCTACAATGAGCAGTTCTTC
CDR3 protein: CASSRGDSYNEQFF